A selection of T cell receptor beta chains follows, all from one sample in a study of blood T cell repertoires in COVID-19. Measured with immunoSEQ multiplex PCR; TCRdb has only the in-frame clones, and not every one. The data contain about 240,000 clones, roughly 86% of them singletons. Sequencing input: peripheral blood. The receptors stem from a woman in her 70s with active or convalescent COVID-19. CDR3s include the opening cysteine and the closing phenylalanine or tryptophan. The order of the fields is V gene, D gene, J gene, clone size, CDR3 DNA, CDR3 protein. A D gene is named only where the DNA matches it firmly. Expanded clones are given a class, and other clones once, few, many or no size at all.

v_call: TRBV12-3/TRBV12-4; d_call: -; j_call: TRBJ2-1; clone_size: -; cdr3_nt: TGTGCCAGCAGCCGCACTGAGTACAATGAGCAGTTCTTC; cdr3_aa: CASSRTEYNEQFF
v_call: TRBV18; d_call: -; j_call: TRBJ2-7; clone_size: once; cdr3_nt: TGTGCCAGCCACGATCAGGGTTACGAGCAGTACTTC; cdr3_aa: CASHDQGYEQYF
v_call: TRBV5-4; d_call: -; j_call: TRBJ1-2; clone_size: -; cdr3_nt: TGTGCCAGCAGCTTGAGACAGTTGAACTATGGCTACACCTTC; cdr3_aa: CASSLRQLNYGYTF
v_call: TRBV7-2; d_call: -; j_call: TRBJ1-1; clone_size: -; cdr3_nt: TGTGCCAGCAGCTTAGAACCCGACAGGCGAAACACTGAAGCTTTCTTT; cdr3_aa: CASSLEPDRRNTEAFF
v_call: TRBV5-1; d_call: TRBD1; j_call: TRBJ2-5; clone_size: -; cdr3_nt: TGCGCCAGCTCACCCGACAGGGGGCGCGGGACCCAGTACTTC; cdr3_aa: CASSPDRGRGTQYF
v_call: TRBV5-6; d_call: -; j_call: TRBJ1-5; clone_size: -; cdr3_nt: TGTGCCAGCACCCGGGGGTGGGGGAACAATCAGCCCCAGCATTTT; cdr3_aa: CASTRGWGNNQPQHF
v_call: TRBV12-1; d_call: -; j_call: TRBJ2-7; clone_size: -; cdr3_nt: TGTGCCAGCAGCTGCCCAGGGACAGGGACCTACGAGCAGTACTTC; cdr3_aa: CASSCPGTGTYEQYF
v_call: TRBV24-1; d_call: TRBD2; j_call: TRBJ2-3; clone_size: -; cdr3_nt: TGTGCCACCCGGGGGGGCACAGATACGCAGTATTTT; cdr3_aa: CATRGGTDTQYF
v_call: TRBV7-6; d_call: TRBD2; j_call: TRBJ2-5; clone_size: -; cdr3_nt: TGTGCCAGCAGCTTTGGCGGGGGAACCCAAGAGACCCAGTACTTC; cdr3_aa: CASSFGGGTQETQYF
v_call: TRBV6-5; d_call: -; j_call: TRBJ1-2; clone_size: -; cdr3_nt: TGTGCCAGCAGTCCCGGTGGGCGGGGTGCCTATGGCTACACCTTC; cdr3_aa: CASSPGGRGAYGYTF
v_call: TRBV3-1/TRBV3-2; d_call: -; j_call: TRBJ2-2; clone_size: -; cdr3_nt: TGTGCCAGCAGCCGAAACAGAAACACCGGGGAGCTGTTTTTT; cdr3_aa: CASSRNRNTGELFF
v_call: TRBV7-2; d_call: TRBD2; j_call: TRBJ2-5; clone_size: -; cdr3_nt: TGTGCCAGCAGCTCCTCCATAGCGGGGGGGCAAGAGACCCAGTACTTC; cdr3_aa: CASSSSIAGGQETQYF
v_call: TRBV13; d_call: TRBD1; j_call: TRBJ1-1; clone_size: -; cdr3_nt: TGTGCCAGCACCCAGGGGGGTAGTTGGGCTTTCTTT; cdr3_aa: CASTQGGSWAFF
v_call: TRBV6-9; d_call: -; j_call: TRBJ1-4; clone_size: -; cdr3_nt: TGTGCCAGCAGTCCCTGGGGGGTCCCAGGAAAAACTGTTTTT; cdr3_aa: CASSPWGVPGKTVF
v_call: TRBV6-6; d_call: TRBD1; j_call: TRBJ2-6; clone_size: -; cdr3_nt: TGTGCCAGCAGTCTCGGGACAGCTAATGGAGGGGCCAACGTCCTGACTTTC; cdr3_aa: CASSLGTANGGANVLTF
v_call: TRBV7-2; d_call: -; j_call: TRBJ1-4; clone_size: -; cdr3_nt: TGTGCCAGCAGCTTAAGGACAGCAACTAATGAAAAACTGTTTTTT; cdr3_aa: CASSLRTATNEKLFF
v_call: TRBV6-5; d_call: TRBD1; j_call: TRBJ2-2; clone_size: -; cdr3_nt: TGTGCCAGCAGCAGGACAGGGGCGAACACCGGGGAGCTGTTTTTT; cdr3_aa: CASSRTGANTGELFF
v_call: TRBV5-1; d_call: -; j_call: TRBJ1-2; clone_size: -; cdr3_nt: TGCGCCAGCAGACCCCGGGAGGGGACAACTAACTATGGCTACACCTTC; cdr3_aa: CASRPREGTTNYGYTF